These T cell receptor beta chains were read from a single sample in a study of T cell responses to AZD1222 COVID-19 vaccine. Data came from immunoSEQ multiplex PCR; TCRdb stores just in-frame clones and leaves some out. The sample holds 98,000 or so clones, about 93% seen once. The material was peripheral blood, obtained on day 0 of AZD1222 vaccination. Receptor source: an adult in good health. Each CDR3 is given without its conserved first and last residue.

v_call: TRBV5-4
j_call: TRBJ1-2
cdr3_aa: ASSPPPRGPLTNYGYT

v_call: TRBV30
j_call: TRBJ1-5
cdr3_aa: AWGLDREGQPQH

v_call: TRBV28
j_call: TRBJ1-5
cdr3_aa: ASRNRGGNQPQH

v_call: TRBV6-4
j_call: TRBJ2-1
cdr3_aa: ASSDGFNEQF

v_call: TRBV6-2/TRBV6-3
j_call: TRBJ2-1
cdr3_aa: ASSDASGQGNYNEQF

v_call: TRBV11-3
j_call: TRBJ1-3
cdr3_aa: ASSRLSGNTIY

v_call: TRBV2
j_call: TRBJ2-3
cdr3_aa: ASSPLAVTDTQY

v_call: TRBV10-3
j_call: TRBJ1-1
cdr3_aa: AIGGARNTEAF

v_call: TRBV28
j_call: TRBJ2-5
cdr3_aa: ASDRGGKVFETQY

v_call: TRBV20-1
j_call: TRBJ2-2
cdr3_aa: SARGSGELF

v_call: TRBV19
j_call: TRBJ2-3
cdr3_aa: ASSSSSGSLDTQY

v_call: TRBV28
j_call: TRBJ2-7
cdr3_aa: ATTAGTEPYEQY

v_call: TRBV10-2
j_call: TRBJ2-1
cdr3_aa: ASSDDRATYNEQF

v_call: TRBV29-1
j_call: TRBJ1-1
cdr3_aa: SVDEGYTEAF

v_call: TRBV7-2
j_call: TRBJ1-2
cdr3_aa: ASSFQAENTNYGYT

v_call: TRBV15
j_call: TRBJ1-5
cdr3_aa: ATSRRPGQGNQPQH

v_call: TRBV7-2
j_call: TRBJ1-2
cdr3_aa: ASSPSAGGTYGYT

v_call: TRBV5-4
j_call: TRBJ1-3
cdr3_aa: ASIREGHFSGNTIY

v_call: TRBV19
j_call: TRBJ1-5
cdr3_aa: ASSIGAEQPQH

v_call: TRBV20-1
j_call: TRBJ2-7
cdr3_aa: SATTSREQY

v_call: TRBV6-5
j_call: TRBJ1-5
cdr3_aa: SESRAPNQPQH

v_call: TRBV9
j_call: TRBJ1-2
cdr3_aa: ASRQGAGGYT

v_call: TRBV30
j_call: TRBJ2-1
cdr3_aa: ALTQLAGGTGLYNEQF

v_call: TRBV6-6
j_call: TRBJ2-7
cdr3_aa: ASSPTSGLNHEQY

v_call: TRBV19
j_call: TRBJ2-7
cdr3_aa: ASALDPNYEQY

v_call: TRBV10-3
j_call: TRBJ1-5
cdr3_aa: AISESTGGSGPQH

v_call: TRBV6-5
j_call: TRBJ2-3
cdr3_aa: ASSTRDKSTDTQY

v_call: TRBV19
j_call: TRBJ2-1
cdr3_aa: ASASPWSSYNEQF

v_call: TRBV5-4
j_call: TRBJ2-7
cdr3_aa: ASSFFDRPSYEQY

v_call: TRBV5-1
j_call: TRBJ2-7
cdr3_aa: ASSLRPPDGEQY